The T cell receptor beta chain described here comes from a study of blood T cell repertoires in COVID-19. Study details: Acute and convalescent COVID-19 samples came from the United States, Italy and Spain. T cells, B-cell-depleted T cells, or PBMCs supplied cDNA or gDNA.

Germline loops: CDR1 SGHVS, CDR2 FNYEAQ. Trimming removed 3 bases at V and 1 base at J, with 6 bases between. The CDR3 runs 13 residues. In the original processing: Reference gene primer amplification gave estimated nucleated cell counts. Some clones are missing from TCRdb's copy, which holds only in-frame ones; the method was immunoSEQ multiplex PCR. The V and J calls and the clone size are those of that table, but D and trimming were determined from the DNA. Of around 97,000 clones in the sample, more than 80% are singletons; the top ten hold around 13%. J is TRBJ1-1 and V is TRBV7-6, with D unclear. The receptor's source is a human donor in a cohort sampled during active COVID-19. The sequencing input was peripheral blood. The CDR3 nucleotides read TGTGCCAGCAGCTTTCAGGAGAACACTGAAGCTTTCTTT. Translated, it gives CASSFQENTEAFF.